The 2 T cell receptor beta chains below come from one sample, sequenced in a study of blood T cell repertoires in COVID-19. Clones were sequenced by immunoSEQ multiplex PCR, and TCRdb holds only the in-frame ones, with some missing. The sample shows hundreds of thousands of clones, about 90% of them seen only once. The material sequenced was PBMCs or T cells enriched from blood (not recorded which). All receptors derive from a woman aged 18-29 years who had recovered from COVID-19.

About this clone itself: Since a much larger clone is just one base distant, this may be a read error. The chain joins TRBV7-3 to TRBJ2-3; D call uncertain. CDR1 is SGHTA and CDR2 is FQGTGA in the germline V gene. The CDR3 is 11 amino acids. V was pared by 6 bases and J by 2 bases, with 3 bases between. The CDR3 reads CASSLTDTQYF. The DNA of the CDR3 is TGTGCCAGCAGTCTCACAGATACGCAGTATTTT.

The J gene is TRBJ1-1, the V gene TRBV16; TRBD1 might be the D (5 bases). The germline CDR1 and CDR2 sequences are KGHSY and FQNENV. CDR3 length: 14 amino acids. The ends were cut back, 2 bases at V and 0 bases at J, with 7 bases in the middle. The DNA for the CDR3 is TGTGCCAGCAGCCAAGGACACATGAACACTGAAGCTTTCTTT. Translating gives CASSQGHMNTEAFF. Full variable domain (missing parts from reference TRBV16 and TRBJ1-1): GEEVAQTPKHLVRGEGQKAKLYCAPIKGHSYVFWYQQVLKNEFKFLISFQNENVFDETGMPKERFSAKCLPNSPCSLEIQATKLEDSAVYFCASSQGHMNTEAFFGQGTRLTVV.